This T cell receptor (beta chain) was found in a study of shared clonotypes between healthy human individuals. Profiled with immunoSEQ multiplex PCR; TCRdb holds only in-frame clones, not every one. The profile shows some 1.1 million clones, around three quarters of them singletons. As concerns this clone: Its antigen is still unknown.

Every donor was a Caucasian adult from Nashville, Tennessee. V was pared by 6 bases and J by 6 bases, with 8 bases of the junction left unmatched. The length of the CDR3 is 15 residues. The germline gives CDR1 MNHEY, CDR2 SMNVEV (reference sequence). Study results and caveats: A limitation of the genetic and exposure-history diversity represented arose from few donors. All-four-donor shared clonotypes had higher generation probabilities than non-shared clonotypes did.

This rearrangement joins TRBV27 to TRBJ1-1; 12 bases line up with TRBD1. The sequence was collected from a man aged 18 to 29 in good health. Some clones in this sample may be carry-over from other donors' samples. Sequenced sample: memory CD4+ T cells from PBMCs. Subset specified: CD45RA-negative fraction. Written as DNA, the CDR3 is TGTGCCAGCAGCCGCGGGACAGGGGGCTCTCCTGAAGCTTTCTTT. It translates to CASSRGTGGSPEAFF.